The 10 T cell receptor beta chains given below trace back to one sample, sequenced in a study of neurological immune-mediated disorders. Time point given: longitudinal time-point 3. TCRdb re-derived calls from the 5' RACE reads in MiXCR, one entry per CDR3 protein. The repertoire holds fewer than 85,000 distinct CDR3 sequences, 4.3% seen once, with around 6% in the top ten. The sample taken for sequencing was PBMCs. Receptors originate from a woman in her sixties with multiple sclerosis.

This clonotype showed up many times. This chain connects TRBV5-1 to TRBJ2-5, with 9 bases fitting TRBD1. The V gene's germline CDR1 is SGHRS and CDR2 YFSETQ. CDR3 length: 15 residues. After removal of 2 bases from V and 2 bases from J, the junction contained 4 bases not matched to a gene. The CDR3 loop reads CASSLPGQGQETQYF. CDR3 sequence (DNA): TGCGCCAGCAGCTTACCCGGACAGGGGCAAGAGACCCAGTACTTC.

This clonotype was recorded many times. The chain carries TRBV11-2 and TRBJ2-1; D is ambiguous. Germline V gene lookup returns CDR1 SGHAT and CDR2 FQNNGV. The V gene lost 5 bases and the J gene lost 8 bases, with 10 bases spanning the gap. The CDR3 loop spans 12 amino acids. CDR3 loop: CASSPHIHEQFF. The CDR3 coding sequence is TGTGCCAGCAGCCCACACATCCATGAGCAGTTCTTC.

Points on this clonotype: This CDR3 is missing its conserved last phenylalanine or tryptophan, likely due to a read error. The gene calls are TRBV7-8 and TRBJ1-1, with a possible D match to TRBD1 (6 bases). Germline V gives CDR1 SGHVS, CDR2 FQNEAQ. Trimming took off 4 bases at V and 1 base at J, with 13 bases between the two ends. The CDR3 length is 15 residues. CDR3: CASSSRTAKNTEAFY. CDR3 nucleotide sequence: TGTGCCAGCAGCTCCCGGACAGCTAAGAACACTGAAGCTTTCTAT.

There are many counts of this clonotype. The chain employs TRBV12-3 or TRBV12-4 and TRBJ2-3; 9 nucleotides line up with TRBD1. The CDR3 consists of 13 residues. The V gene end was trimmed by 6 bases and the J gene end by 8 bases; junction bases not matched to a gene: 6. The CDR3 coding sequence is TGTGCCAGCAGACCAACAGGGGGCGCTACGCAGTATTTT. This encodes CASRPTGGATQYF.

This clonotype has at least ten counts. The chain carries TRBV5-1 and TRBJ1-1; 10 nucleotides agree with TRBD1. The CDR3 is made up of 16 amino acids. J lost 1 base, V lost 4 bases, and 7 bases had no gene match. Germline V gene sequence: CDR1 SGHRS, CDR2 YFSETQ. The CDR3 sequence is CASSLGQGMGNTEAFF. The CDR3 DNA follows: TGCGCCAGCAGCCTGGGACAGGGGATGGGGAACACTGAAGCTTTCTTT.

This clonotype was seen at least ten times. The rearrangement links TRBV27 to TRBJ2-7, with D perhaps TRBD2 (7 bases). The CDR3 is made up of 15 amino acids. Trimming removed 7 bases at V and 2 bases at J, with 18 bases between. CDR1 and CDR2 (germline): MNHEY, SMNVEV (reference sequence). This CDR3 is CASTRWGGQTYEQYF. In DNA form, the CDR3 reads TGTGCCAGCACCAGATGGGGGGGGCAGACCTACGAGCAGTACTTC.

In this sample, this clonotype turned up many times. The rearrangement links TRBV20-1 to TRBJ2-3; weak D call: TRBD1 (5 bases). CDR1 is DFQATT, CDR2 SNEGSKA, per germline (reference sequence). V was cut by 4 bases and J by 0 bases, with 11 bases left in between. The CDR3 extends over 14 amino acids. CDR3 loop: CSATRQISTDTQYF. The CDR3 nucleotides read TGCAGTGCTACCAGACAGATTAGCACAGATACGCAGTATTTT.

This clonotype was observed many times. This chain connects TRBV5-1 to TRBJ2-1; 10 bases align to TRBD1. With V trimmed by 0 bases and J by 2 bases, 8 bases remained unmatched. CDR3 size: 18 residues. Germline values: CDR1 SGHRS, CDR2 YFSETQ. This CDR3 reads CASSLAEVGQGPYNEQFF. For the CDR3, the DNA is TGCGCCAGCAGCTTGGCGGAGGTGGGACAGGGGCCCTACAATGAGCAGTTCTTC. Variable domain in full (rest from reference TRBV5-1 and TRBJ2-1): KAGVTQTPRYLIKTRGQQVTLSCSPISGHRSVSWYQQTPGQGLQFLFEYFSETQRNKGNFPGRFSGRQFSNSRSEMNVSTLELGDSALYLCASSLAEVGQGPYNEQFFGPGTRLTVL.

This clonotype was found many times. The chain links TRBV12-3 or TRBV12-4 to TRBJ2-2; D is undetermined. The V end was cut by 3 bases, the J end by 5 bases, with 7 bases between. The CDR3 runs to 13 residues. The CDR3 nucleotides read TGTGCCAGCAGTTTTGACGGGACCGGGGAGCTGTTTTTT. This codes for CASSFDGTGELFF.

This clonotype was seen repeatedly, ten times or more. The gene calls are TRBV20-1 and TRBJ2-2, with D perhaps matching TRBD2 (5 bases). CDR1 and CDR2 (germline): DFQATT, SNEGSKA (reference sequence). The CDR3 covers 13 residues. V dropped 5 bases and J dropped 6 bases, with 13 bases sitting between them. CDR3 nucleotide sequence: TGCAGTGCTCCGGTACTAGGCCCCGGGGAGCTGTTTTTT. Amino acids: CSAPVLGPGELFF.